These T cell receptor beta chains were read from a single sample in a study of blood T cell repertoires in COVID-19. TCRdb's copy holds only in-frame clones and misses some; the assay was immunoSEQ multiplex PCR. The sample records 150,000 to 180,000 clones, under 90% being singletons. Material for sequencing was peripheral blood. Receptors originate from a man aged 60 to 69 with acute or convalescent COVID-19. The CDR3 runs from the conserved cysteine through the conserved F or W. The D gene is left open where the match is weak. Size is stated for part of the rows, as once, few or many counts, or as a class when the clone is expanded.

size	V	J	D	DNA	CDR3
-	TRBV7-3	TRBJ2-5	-	TGTGCTAGCAGCATCGGGACTCAAGCGGCCGAGACCCAGTACTTC	CASSIGTQAAETQYF
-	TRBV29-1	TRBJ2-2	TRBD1	TGCAGCGTAACGACAGGGGGAGTCGGGGAGCTGTTTTTT	CSVTTGGVGELFF
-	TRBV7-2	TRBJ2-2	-	TGTGCCAGCAGCCCGATGGACTGGAACACCGGGGAGCTGTTTTTT	CASSPMDWNTGELFF
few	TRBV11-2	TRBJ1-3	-	TGTGCCAGCAGCTTGGAGAGATACTCTGGAAACACCATATATTTT	CASSLERYSGNTIYF
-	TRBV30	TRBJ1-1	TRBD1	TGTGCCTGGAGGCTTATAGGGACAGGGAGGACTGAAGCTTTCTTT	CAWRLIGTGRTEAFF
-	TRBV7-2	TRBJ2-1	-	TGTGCCAGCAGCCCCCGGGGGTCGAATGAGCAGTTCTTC	CASSPRGSNEQFF
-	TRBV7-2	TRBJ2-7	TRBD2	TGTGCCAGCAGCTTAGGACTAGCGGGGTCCTACGAGCAGTACTTC	CASSLGLAGSYEQYF
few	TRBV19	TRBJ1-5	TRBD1	TGTGCCAGTAGTCCCTCGACAGGGGGTAGTCAGCCCCAGCATTTT	CASSPSTGGSQPQHF
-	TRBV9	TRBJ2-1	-	TGTGCCAGCAGCGTAGGGACAGTAGGTAGCAATGAGCAGTTCTTC	CASSVGTVGSNEQFF
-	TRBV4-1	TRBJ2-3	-	TGCGCCAGCAGCCAAGGAACGGCAGATACGCAGTATTTT	CASSQGTADTQYF
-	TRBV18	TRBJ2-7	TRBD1	TGTGCCAGCTCGAATGCGCACAGGGGGACCTACGAGCAGTACTTC	CASSNAHRGTYEQYF
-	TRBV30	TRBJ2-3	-	TGTGCCTGGAGTGTAGGAGGCATCAGCACAGATACGCAGTATTTT	CAWSVGGISTDTQYF
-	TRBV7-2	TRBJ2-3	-	TGTGCCAGCAGCTTAGCAGGGACAACCTACACAGATACGCAGTATTTT	CASSLAGTTYTDTQYF
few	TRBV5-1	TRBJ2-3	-	TGCGCCAGCACCTTAGGGGCGACTAGTACCACAGATACGCAGTATTTT	CASTLGATSTTDTQYF
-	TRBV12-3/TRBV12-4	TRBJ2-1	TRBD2	TGTGCCAGCAAACATGGGGGGGATGAGCAGTTCTTC	CASKHGGDEQFF
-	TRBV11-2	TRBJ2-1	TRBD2	TGTGCCAGCAGCCCGTTAGCGGGGTACAATGAGCAGTTCTTC	CASSPLAGYNEQFF
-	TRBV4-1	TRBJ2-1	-	TGCGCCAGTAGCCAAGGTGCCAGGGGGGAGACTCGCAATGAGCAGTTCTTC	CASSQGARGETRNEQFF
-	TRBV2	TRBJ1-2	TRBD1	TGTGCCAGCAGGGGACAGGGGGGAACATATGGCTACACCTTC	CASRGQGGTYGYTF
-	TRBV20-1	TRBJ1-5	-	TGCAGTGCTAGTCCGCCAGGGTTAAGCAATCAGCCCCAGCATTTT	CSASPPGLSNQPQHF
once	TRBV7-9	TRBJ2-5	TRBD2	TGTGCCAGCAGCTCGGGACTAGCGGGGCCTTTGGGGGAGACCCAGTACTTC	CASSSGLAGPLGETQYF
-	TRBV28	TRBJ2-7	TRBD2	TGTGCCAGCAGCTTAGCGGGAGCGGCCTACGAGCAGTACTTC	CASSLAGAAYEQYF
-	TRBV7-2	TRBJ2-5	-	TGTGCCAGCAGCTTAGTCCAGATCCAAGAGACCCAGTACTTC	CASSLVQIQETQYF
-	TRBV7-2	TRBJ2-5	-	TGTGCCAGCAGCTTAGGGGGGCAGATATCTTTGGAGACCCAGTACTTC	CASSLGGQISLETQYF
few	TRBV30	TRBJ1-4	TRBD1	TGTGCCTGCACAAGACAGGGGGCGGTAGAAAAACTGTTTTTT	CACTRQGAVEKLFF
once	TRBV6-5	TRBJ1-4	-	TGTGCCAGCAGTTACTCGTTGGGGAGCGGGGAAAAACTGTTTTTT	CASSYSLGSGEKLFF
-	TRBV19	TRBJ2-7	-	TGTGCTACGCGGGCCGGCCCTTACGAGCAGTACTTC	CATRAGPYEQYF
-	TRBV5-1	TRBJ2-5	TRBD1	TGCGCCAGCAGCTTGGGGGCAGGGGGCGTGGGAGAGACCCAGTACTTC	CASSLGAGGVGETQYF
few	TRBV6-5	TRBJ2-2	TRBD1	TGTGCCAGCAGTCTACAGGGGGCCGGCACCGGGGAGCTGTTTTTT	CASSLQGAGTGELFF
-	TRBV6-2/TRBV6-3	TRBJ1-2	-	TGTGCCAGCAGTTTCTATTCCCTAAACTATGGCTACACCTTC	CASSFYSLNYGYTF
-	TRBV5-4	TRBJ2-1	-	TGTGCCAGCAGCGAGCGGACGGGGAGCTCCTACAATGAGCAGTTCTTC	CASSERTGSSYNEQFF
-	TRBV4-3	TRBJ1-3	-	TGCGCCAGCAGCCACACGGGGGGCCCTGGAAACACCATATATTTT	CASSHTGGPGNTIYF
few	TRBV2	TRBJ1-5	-	TGTGCCAGCAATACGGGAACAGCGACCCATCAGCCCCAGCATTTT	CASNTGTATHQPQHF
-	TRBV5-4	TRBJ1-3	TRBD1	TGTGCCAGCAGCCCCCCCAAAGGACAGGACTCTGGAAACACCATATATTTT	CASSPPKGQDSGNTIYF
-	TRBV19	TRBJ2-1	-	TGTGCCAGTAGTAGGGGACAAGGGGGTGCGTGGGATGAGCAGTTCTTC	CASSRGQGGAWDEQFF
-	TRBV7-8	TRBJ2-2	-	TGTGCCAGCAGCTCCTCCGCAGGTGTGCGGGAGCTGTTTTTT	CASSSSAGVRELFF
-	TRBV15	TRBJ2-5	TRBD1	TGTGCCACCAGCAGGATCGACAGGGATGAGACCCAGTACTTC	CATSRIDRDETQYF
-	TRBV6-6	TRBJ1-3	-	TGTGCCAGCAGTTACTCTTCAGGGGCTGGAAACACCATATATTTT	CASSYSSGAGNTIYF
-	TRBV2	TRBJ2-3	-	TGTGCCAGCAGTGAATCCCGGGGAAGAAGCACAGATACGCAGTATTTT	CASSESRGRSTDTQYF
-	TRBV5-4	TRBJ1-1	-	TGTGCCAGCAGCTTAGGCGGGAACACTGAAGCTTTCTTT	CASSLGGNTEAFF
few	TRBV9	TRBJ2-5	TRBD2	TGTGCCAGCAGCGTAGGGGAGCGGGGGGCCCCTAACTTC	CASSVGERGAPNF
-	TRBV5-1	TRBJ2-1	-	TGCGCCAGCAGCTTGGGGGCCGGTTACAATGAGCAGTTCTTC	CASSLGAGYNEQFF
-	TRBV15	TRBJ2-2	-	TGTGCCACCAGCAGAGCCGGCGGGGCGAACACCGGGGAGCTGTTTTTT	CATSRAGGANTGELFF
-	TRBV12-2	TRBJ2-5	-	TGTGCAAGTCGCTTTGAAGGACAGGCTCAAGAGACCCAGTACTTC	CASRFEGQAQETQYF
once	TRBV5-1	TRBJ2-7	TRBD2	TGCGCCAGCAGCCCCTGGACTAGCGGGAGCTACGAGCAGTACTTC	CASSPWTSGSYEQYF
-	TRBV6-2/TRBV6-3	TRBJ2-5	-	TGTGCCAGCAGTTCTAGCGAGGGCGAGACCCAGTACTTC	CASSSSEGETQYF
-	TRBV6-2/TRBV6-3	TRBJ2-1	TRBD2	TGTGCCAGCAGTCACCCAGCGGGATTCGGATACAATGAGCAGTTCTTC	CASSHPAGFGYNEQFF
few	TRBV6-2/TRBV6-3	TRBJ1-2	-	TGTGCCAGCAGTGACCCCGGGAGGGAGTCTGGCTACACCTTC	CASSDPGRESGYTF
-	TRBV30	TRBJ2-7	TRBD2	TGTGCCTGGAGGATAGCGGGACCAGGCTACGAGCAGTACTTC	CAWRIAGPGYEQYF
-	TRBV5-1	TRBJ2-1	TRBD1	TGCGCCAGCAGCCTAGGGACAGCGACCTACAATGAGCAGTTCTTC	CASSLGTATYNEQFF
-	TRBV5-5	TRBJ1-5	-	TGTGCCAGCAGCTACCAGGGCAATCAGCCCCAGCATTTT	CASSYQGNQPQHF
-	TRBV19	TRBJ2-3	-	TGTGCCAGTAGGAGAACCCGATCTAGCACAGATACGCAGTATTTT	CASRRTRSSTDTQYF
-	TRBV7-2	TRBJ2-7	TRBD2	TGTGCCAGCAGCTGGGATAGCGGGAGTGGGTCCTCCGAGCAGTACTTC	CASSWDSGSGSSEQYF
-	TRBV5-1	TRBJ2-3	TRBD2	TGCGCCAGCAGCCCGCGGGGGGGGCCGATCCGCCCTCCGGATACGCAGTATTTT	CASSPRGGPIRPPDTQYF
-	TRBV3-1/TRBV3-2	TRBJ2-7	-	TGTGCCAGCAGCTCTTCAACCTTTTTAGGGGCTTTTGGAGAGCAGTACTTC	CASSSSTFLGAFGEQYF
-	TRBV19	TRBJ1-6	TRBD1	TGTGCCAGTAGTACCCTTCCGGGACAGGGGGTCTCACCCCTCCACTTT	CASSTLPGQGVSPLHF